This T cell receptor beta chain originates from a study of OX40 agonist ivuxolimab in advanced cancers. Study-level information: Patients were dosed intravenously with ivuxolimab at 0.01 to 10 mg/kg every 2 weeks.

Trimming removed 5 bases from V and 7 bases from J; junction bases left unmatched: 7. This CDR3 has 15 amino acids. CDR1 is SEHNR, CDR2 FQNEAQ, per germline (reference sequence). Data came from immunoSEQ multiplex PCR; TCRdb stores just in-frame clones and leaves some out. This table holds 20,000 to 30,000 clones, around 89% found once. The sample here was CD4+ or CD8+ T cells sorted from blood, taken in a trial of the OX40 agonist ivuxolimab. The sequence came from an adult with an advanced solid tumor such as melanoma, head and neck, liver or kidney cancer. The V gene is TRBV7-9, the J gene TRBJ2-7, with 14 bases identical to TRBD2. CDR3 nucleotides: TGTGCCAGCAGCGCCGGGACTAGCGGGAGTGATGAGCAGTACTTC. This translates into CASSAGTSGSDEQYF.